The 26 T cell receptor beta chains in this list originate from one sample, sequenced in a study of blood T cells in healthy people across ages. Primed by a sample-barcoded 5' primer and a J-beta primer mix, a second PCR proceeded for 7 to 11 cycles. TCRdb independently ran MiXCR on the 5' RACE reads; one entry per CDR3 protein. The table has roughly 1.7 million distinct CDR3 sequences, around 36% seen once. The sample taken for sequencing was blood. The receptors here all came from a woman in her thirties in good health.

This clonotype was seen more than once but under ten times. The CDR3 region is CASSQFEQGGYNEQFF. The CDR3 region has the DNA TGTGCCAGCAGCCAATTTGAACAGGGGGGATACAATGAGCAGTTCTTC. This sequence joins TRBV16 and TRBJ2-1; 8 positions agree with TRBD1. The germline V gene encodes CDR1 KGHSY and CDR2 FQNENV. The V and J ends lost 1 base and 4 bases, in that order; junction bases with no gene match: 6. The CDR3 totals 16 residues.

The V and J genes are TRBV2 and TRBJ1-2; D ambiguous. The CDR3 extends over 13 amino acids. Germline-derived CDR1 and CDR2 are SNHLY and FYNNEI. V lost 11 bases and J lost 0, with 13 bases in between. The CDR3 region is CAGRGVSNYGYTF. CDR3 DNA sequence: TGTGCCGGTCGTGGGGTATCTAACTATGGCTACACCTTC.

V usage is TRBV20-1 and J usage is TRBJ1-2; a possible D gene is TRBD1 (5 bases). There are 13 residues in the CDR3. V lost 3 bases and J 8 bases, leaving 16 bases between the germline ends. Germline CDR1 is DFQATT and CDR2 is SNEGSKA (reference sequence). CDR3 in DNA: TGCAGTGCTAGTGAGGGCTCCTGGGGGGGCTACACCTTC. Encoded protein: CSASEGSWGGYTF.

The chain uses TRBV15 and TRBJ2-3; perhaps TRBD2 as D (7 bases). Trimming cost V 1 base and J 3 bases, with 11 bases left between them. Germline V gene sequence: CDR1 LNHNV, CDR2 YYDKDF (reference sequence). This CDR3 contains 15 residues. The CDR3 nucleotides read TGTGCCACCAGCAGAGTGGGGGGGGCTACAGATACGCAGTATTTT. This codes for CATSRVGGATDTQYF.

V is TRBV3-1 and J is TRBJ2-5; 10 bases are shared with TRBD2. CDR1 and CDR2 from the germline V gene are LGHDT and YNNKEL (reference sequence). V shed 0 bases and J 6 bases; nucleotides not matched to a gene: 13. The CDR3 loop spans 18 amino acids. The CDR3 nucleotides are TGTGCCAGCAGCCAAGAGGGCCCCGCGACTAGCGGGTCGAAGACCCAGTACTTC. Translating gives CASSQEGPATSGSKTQYF.

The chain recombines TRBV10-3 with TRBJ2-1; TRBD2 agrees at 11 bases. J lost 8 bases, V lost 0 bases, and 9 bases had no gene match. Germline CDR1 and CDR2: ENHRY and SYGVKD. This CDR3 contains 17 residues. The CDR3 coding sequence is TGTGCCATCAGTGAGTCGCCGGGACTAGCGGCGTATCATGAGCAGTTCTTC. Translation: CAISESPGLAAYHEQFF.

This clonotype was counted a few times. The chain is built from TRBV30 and TRBJ1-1; D not certain. Trimming stripped 2 bases from V and 5 bases from J, with 3 bases between. There are 10 residues in the CDR3. Germline V gives CDR1 GTSNPN, CDR2 SVGIG (reference sequence). CDR3 sequence (DNA): TGTGCCTGGAGTACAACTGAAGCTTTCTTT. It translates to CAWSTTEAFF.

V and J are TRBV4-1 and TRBJ2-1, with 7 bases identical to TRBD1. V lost 0 bases and J lost 4; bases outside the gene matches: 12. Germline V gene sequence: CDR1 MGHRA, CDR2 YSYEKL. The CDR3 spans 18 residues. The DNA for the CDR3 is TGCGCCAGCAGCCAAGAGGTGGTGGAAGGGGGCGATTACAATGAGCAGTTCTTC. It specifies CASSQEVVEGGDYNEQFF.

The V and J genes are TRBV5-1 and TRBJ2-1; no definite D call. Per the germline V gene, CDR1 is SGHRS and CDR2 is YFSETQ. V lost 3 bases and J lost 9, with 13 bases in between. This CDR3 spans 13 amino acids. In DNA, the CDR3 is TGCGCCAGCAGCTCACGCACTGAAGGTGAGCAGTTCTTC. Amino acids: CASSSRTEGEQFF.

The gene calls are TRBV9 and TRBJ1-1; D is possibly TRBD1 (5 bases). The germline gives CDR1 SGDLS, CDR2 YYNGEE. This CDR3 contains 16 residues. Deletions cut 4 bases from V and 10 bases from J, with 26 bases between. CDR3 sequence reads: CASSPRGGTPLSVAFF. The DNA for the CDR3 is TGTGCCAGCAGCCCAAGGGGAGGGACCCCCCTTAGTGTAGCTTTCTTT.

The chain employs TRBV2 and TRBJ2-6; D may be TRBD1 (5 bases). Germline V gene lookup returns CDR1 SNHLY and CDR2 FYNNEI. This CDR3 region has 18 residues. V was clipped by 2 bases and J by 4 bases, with 18 bases between them. The CDR3 bases are TGTGCCAGCAGTGAATTTATATGGGGCAGCACCGGGGCCAACGTCCTGACTTTC. Amino acid sequence: CASSEFIWGSTGANVLTF.

In its sample, this clonotype was seen a few times. Sequence at one end of the junction differs from germline and may be a read error. The gene calls are TRBV20-1 and TRBJ2-7; 7 bases line up with TRBD1. Germline V gives CDR1 DFQATT, CDR2 SNEGSKA (reference sequence). The CDR3 is 12 residues long. Here the CDR3 reads CRARDSAYEQYF. In DNA form, the CDR3 reads TGCAGGGCTAGGGACAGCGCCTACGAGCAGTACTTC.

This clonotype has a single count. The V and J genes are TRBV5-1 and TRBJ2-7; 7 nucleotides align to TRBD2. Germline values: CDR1 SGHRS, CDR2 YFSETQ. V was clipped by 4 bases and J by 10 bases; unmatched bases: 20. The CDR3 consists of 16 residues. This CDR3 reads CASSIGSGPLIGAQYF. CDR3 nucleotides: TGCGCCAGCAGCATCGGTAGCGGGCCCCTAATTGGGGCCCAGTACTTC. Full variable domain (remainder filled in from reference TRBV5-1 and TRBJ2-7): KAGVTQTPRYLIKTRGQQVTLSCSPISGHRSVSWYQQTPGQGLQFLFEYFSETQRNKGNFPGRFSGRQFSNSRSEMNVSTLELGDSALYLCASSIGSGPLIGAQYFGPGTRLTVT.

The CDR3 bases are TGTGCCAGCAGCCCATACCGTCCGGGACCCTCCCGTGTCGATGAGCAGTTCTTC. It translates to CASSPYRPGPSRVDEQFF. The chain has TRBV12-3 or TRBV12-4 and TRBJ2-1, with D perhaps TRBD1 or TRBD2 (5 bases each). The CDR3 length is 18 residues. V was trimmed by 6 bases and J by 8 bases, leaving 29 bases between them.

Concerning this clonotype itself: Mismatch with germline at one junction end may stem from a read error. The CDR3: CATSRATDTEASF. In DNA, the CDR3 is TGTGCCACCAGCAGAGCGACAGACACTGAAGCTTCCTTT. The J gene is TRBJ1-1, the V gene TRBV15, with TRBD1 as a possible D gene (5 bases). Germline-derived CDR1 and CDR2 are LNHNV and YYDKDF (reference sequence). CDR3 size: 13 residues.

Only a few counts were recorded for this clonotype. The chain joins TRBV4-1 to TRBJ2-7; TRBD1 matches 10 bases. The germline V gene encodes CDR1 MGHRA and CDR2 YSYEKL. The length of the CDR3 is 15 residues. V lost 4 bases to trimming and J lost 3 bases; unmatched junction nucleotides: 6. DNA of the CDR3: TGCGCCAGCAGCCGGACCGGGACAGGGGTCTACGAGCAGTACTTC. It encodes CASSRTGTGVYEQYF.

This clonotype has a handful of counts. The V gene is TRBV20-1, the J gene TRBJ2-5; D is uncertain. The CDR3 has 14 amino acids. V gave up 1 base and J gave up 1 base, with 10 bases separating them. Germline V gives CDR1 DFQATT, CDR2 SNEGSKA (reference sequence). The CDR3 sequence is CSARVLGSQETQYF. The CDR3 DNA follows: TGCAGTGCTAGAGTTCTGGGTAGCCAAGAGACCCAGTACTTC.

This clonotype was seen more than once but under ten times. The junction does not match germline at one end; this may be a read error. The chain joins TRBV11-2 to TRBJ2-5; D might be TRBD1 (6 bases). This CDR3 is 16 amino acids long. Germline V gene lookup returns CDR1 SGHAT and CDR2 FQNNGV. CDR3 in DNA: TGTGCCAGCAGCCCCTTATGGGCAGGGGCGCGAGAGACTCAGTACTTC. As protein: CASSPLWAGARETQYF.

This clonotype was recorded many times. V is TRBV4-1 and J is TRBJ2-1; TRBD2 agrees at 8 bases. Germline trimming cut 4 bases from V and 1 base from J; bases unmatched to any gene: 3. Germline V lookup: CDR1 MGHRA, CDR2 YSYEKL. The CDR3 spans 15 residues. CDR3 sequence reads: CASSPPSGSYNEQFF. CDR3 DNA: TGCGCCAGCAGCCCTCCTAGCGGGTCCTACAATGAGCAGTTCTTC.

This clonotype was counted a few times. The genes are TRBV7-7 and TRBJ2-7; D uncertain. There are 16 residues in the CDR3. The V gene lost 2 bases and the J gene lost 5 bases, with 19 bases spanning the gap. Germline V CDR1 and CDR2: SSHAT, FNYEAQ (reference sequence). DNA of the CDR3: TGTGCCAGCAGCTTAAAGAAGGACCACCAAGGCCACGAGCAGTACTTC. Protein sequence: CASSLKKDHQGHEQYF.

This chain uses TRBV20-1 with TRBJ2-5; D gene ambiguous. Looked up from germline, CDR1 is DFQATT and CDR2 is SNEGSKA (reference sequence). Between the trimmed V and J ends, which lost 1 base and 3 bases, there was a span of 6 bases. The CDR3 totals 12 residues. The CDR3 sequence: CSARVGEETQYF. In DNA, the CDR3 is TGCAGTGCTAGAGTTGGGGAAGAGACCCAGTACTTC.

In its sample, this clonotype was seen a few times. The CDR3, as DNA: TGTGCCACGTCTCTGAGTCAGCTTGCAGATACGCAGTATTTT. Its protein product is CATSLSQLADTQYF. This sequence joins TRBV27 and TRBJ2-3, with D hard to call. The V end was cut by 10 bases, the J end by 4 bases, with 18 bases between. Germline V gene data show CDR1 as MNHEY and CDR2 as SMNVEV (reference sequence). The CDR3 is 14 residues long.

The chain uses TRBV27 and TRBJ1-2, with TRBD1 as a possible D gene (5 bases). The CDR3 is 16 residues long. CDR1 and CDR2 (germline): MNHEY, SMNVEV (reference sequence). The germline V and J ends were trimmed by 7 bases and 2 bases, with 20 bases remaining between them. The CDR3 bases are TGTGCCAGCACCTTTCGATCCGGGGCGGCAAACTATGGCTACACCTTC. This translates into CASTFRSGAANYGYTF.

The table lists this clonotype with many counts. This sequence joins TRBV10-3 and TRBJ2-3; 8 bases fit TRBD2. The CDR3 runs 14 residues. Trimming removed 8 bases from V and 0 bases from J; junction bases left unmatched: 4. Per germline, CDR1 ENHRY and CDR2 SYGVKD. This CDR3 is CAISTSGSTDTQYF. The CDR3 DNA is TGTGCCATCTCCACTAGCGGAAGCACAGATACGCAGTATTTT.

The rearrangement uses TRBV27 and TRBJ1-1; weak D call: TRBD1 (5 bases). Germline CDR1 reads MNHEY; CDR2 reads SMNVEV (reference sequence). This CDR3 has 14 residues. The ends were cut back, 4 bases at V and 5 bases at J, with 14 bases in the middle. The chain's CDR3 is CASSSDWGDTEAFF. The CDR3 region has the DNA TGTGCCAGCAGTTCCGATTGGGGGGATACTGAAGCTTTCTTT.

The chain recombines TRBV3-1 with TRBJ2-7; TRBD2 aligns across 8 bases. J was trimmed by 5 bases and V by 8 bases; bases with no gene match: 8. CDR1 LGHDT and CDR2 YNNKEL come from the germline V gene (reference sequence). The CDR3 is made up of 13 amino acids. CDR3 sequence reads: CASQQAGENEQYF. The CDR3 region has the DNA TGTGCCAGCCAACAAGCGGGAGAAAACGAGCAGTACTTC.